This T cell receptor (beta chain) was identified in a study of shared clonotypes between healthy human individuals. Study-wide results and caveats: The study found lower generation probabilities in non-shared clonotypes than in those shared by all four donors. Relative to memory subsets, naive subsets generally showed larger estimated richness. The study found about 5.1% of naive CD4 clonotypes shared across a few donors.

Only in-frame clones appear in the TCRdb table, and some are missing; sequencing was by immunoSEQ multiplex PCR. The table lists about 2.2 million clones, about 92% of them singletons. The CDR3 has 12 amino acids. Trimming shortened V by 6 bases and J by 4 bases, and 7 bases separated the two germline ends. Germline CDR1 is MNHNY and CDR2 is SVGAGI (reference sequence). Terminally differentiated effector memory CD45RA+ cells were left out of the naive CD8 fraction, which was CD45RO-negative and positively selected for CCR7. Caucasian adults residing in Nashville, Tennessee made up all the donors. As for this clone: The target antigen is unknown.

Sequenced material: naive CD8+ T cells from PBMCs. This clonotype originated in a man in his late teens or twenties in good health. Some clones in this sample may be carry-over from other donors' samples. The chain employs TRBV6-6 and TRBJ2-1; no clear D. This CDR3 reads CASSLGYNEQFF. The DNA of the CDR3 is TGTGCCAGCAGCTTGGGATACAATGAGCAGTTCTTC.